These T cell receptor beta chains were read from a single sample in a study of response to subunit inactivated influenza vaccine. TCRdb re-called the RT-PCR reads through MiXCR, storing one row per CDR3 protein. Of roughly 500,000 distinct CDR3 sequences detected, about 25% appear once; the ten largest clones hold over 1.5%. Sequencing used CD4+ T cells sorted from PBMCs, obtained 5 days after vaccination. Source of these receptors: a man aged 50-59 years who received an inactivated influenza vaccine. The CDR3 runs from the conserved cysteine through the conserved F or W. The D gene is left open where the match is weak. A row's size may be missing; if present it is once, few, many or a size class.

v_call,d_call,clone_size,j_call,cdr3_nt,cdr3_aa
TRBV7-2,NA,NA,TRBJ2-1,TGTGCCAGCAGCTTAACAGCCTCCCGCTACAATGAGCAGTTCTTC,CASSLTASRYNEQFF
TRBV9,NA,few,TRBJ2-2,TGTGCCAGCAGCGTGGGGGGAATCGATCTAACCGGGGAGCTGTTTTTT,CASSVGGIDLTGELFF
TRBV20-1,NA,NA,TRBJ2-7,TGCAGTGCTAGAATCAGCGGACGGTTATACGAGCAGTACTTC,CSARISGRLYEQYF
TRBV12-3/TRBV12-4,TRBD1,medium-sized,TRBJ2-7,TGTGCCAGCAGGGGACAGGGGGCGGGGTACGAGCAGTACTTC,CASRGQGAGYEQYF
TRBV11-2,NA,NA,TRBJ2-3,TGTGCCAGCAGCTCTCTCATAGATACGCAGTATTTT,CASSSLIDTQYF
TRBV10-3,TRBD2,few,TRBJ2-1,TGTGCCATCAGCCGTAGCGGGAGGGCCTACAATGAGCAGTTCTTC,CAISRSGRAYNEQFF
TRBV20-1,TRBD2,NA,TRBJ2-7,TGCAGTGCTAGACCCCAGAGCGGGAGGGCCGACGAGCAGTACTTC,CSARPQSGRADEQYF
TRBV5-1,NA,NA,TRBJ2-1,TGCGCCAGCAGGTTAACCTACAATGAGCAGTTCTTC,CASRLTYNEQFF
TRBV20-1,TRBD1,NA,TRBJ2-5,TGCAGTGCGATCGACAGGGTCGGGACCCAGTACTTC,CSAIDRVGTQYF
TRBV7-6,TRBD1,NA,TRBJ1-2,TGTGCCAGCAGCTTAGCGGGACAGGGGCTTGGCTACACCTTC,CASSLAGQGLGYTF
TRBV4-1,NA,few,TRBJ2-5,TGCGCCAGCAGCCGCAAGGGGGGGCCGGGTGAGACCCAGTACTTC,CASSRKGGPGETQYF
TRBV5-1,NA,few,TRBJ2-3,TGCGCCTGTGTAGTTGCAGATACGCAGTATTTT,CACVVADTQYF
TRBV12-3/TRBV12-4,TRBD1,many,TRBJ1-2,TGTGCCAGCAGTCCCCAGACAGGGGTTGGCTATGGCTACACCTTC,CASSPQTGVGYGYTF
TRBV3-1,TRBD2,few,TRBJ2-5,TGTGCCAGCAGCCTTCAGCGGGGGGACCGGGAGACCCAGTACTTC,CASSLQRGDRETQYF
TRBV20-1,NA,NA,TRBJ1-5,TGCAGTGCCGTAGAGGCTCTGGGCAATCAGCCCCAGCATTTT,CSAVEALGNQPQHF
TRBV3-1,NA,NA,TRBJ2-1,TGTGCCAGCAGCCCGACTTGGGCCGGAGCGCAGTTCTTC,CASSPTWAGAQFF
TRBV12-3/TRBV12-4,NA,NA,TRBJ2-3,TGTGCCAGCAGTAGAACTAGGGTCCCAGATACGCAGTATTTT,CASSRTRVPDTQYF